This TCR beta chain was sequenced in a study of cytomegalovirus exposure and HLA in healthy donors. The ends lost 4 bases at V and 7 bases at J; junction bases unmatched: 11. The CDR3 consists of 16 residues. Of note for this clone: The antigen remains undetermined.

Study observations and caveats: Prediction of most subjects' HLA-A and HLA-B alleles by TCR beta sequences was reportedly accurate. Available immune exposure information was restricted to CMV serostatus only. When the data were analyzed later, several of the most significant clusters appeared to be linked to common viral pathogens.

Primers: 60 Vbeta forward and 13 Jbeta reverse. Repertoires were generated with immunoSEQ multiplex PCR, while TCRdb's copy carries only in-frame clones and drops some. The repertoire holds 150,000 to 200,000 clones, with about three quarters as singletons. The clonotype originates from a man in his forties in good health and CMV-seronegative. The sample was PBMCs. The genes are TRBV5-3 and TRBJ2-1; 10 bases fit TRBD2. TRBV5-3 is known as an ORF, though its function is uncertain. The CDR3 loop reads CARSHILAGDLNEQFF. The DNA for the CDR3 is TGTGCCAGAAGCCACATCCTAGCGGGGGACCTTAATGAGCAGTTCTTC.